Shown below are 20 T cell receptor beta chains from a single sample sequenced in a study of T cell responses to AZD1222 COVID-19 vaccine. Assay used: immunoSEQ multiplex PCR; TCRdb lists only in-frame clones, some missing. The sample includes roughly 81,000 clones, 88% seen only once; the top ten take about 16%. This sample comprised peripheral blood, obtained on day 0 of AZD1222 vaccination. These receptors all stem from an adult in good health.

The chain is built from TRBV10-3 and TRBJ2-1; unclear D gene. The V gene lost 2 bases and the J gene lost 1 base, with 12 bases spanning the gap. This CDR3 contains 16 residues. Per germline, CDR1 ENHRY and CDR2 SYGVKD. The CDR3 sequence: CAISERYVRSYNEQFF. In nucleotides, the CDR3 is TGTGCCATCAGTGAGAGATATGTTAGGTCCTACAATGAGCAGTTCTTC.

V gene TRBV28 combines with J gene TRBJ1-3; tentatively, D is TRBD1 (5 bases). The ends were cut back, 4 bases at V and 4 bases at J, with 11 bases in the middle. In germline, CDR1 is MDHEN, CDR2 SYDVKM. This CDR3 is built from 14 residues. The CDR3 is CASSSGLIGNTIYF. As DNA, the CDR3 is TGTGCCAGCAGTTCAGGGCTAATCGGAAACACCATATATTTT.

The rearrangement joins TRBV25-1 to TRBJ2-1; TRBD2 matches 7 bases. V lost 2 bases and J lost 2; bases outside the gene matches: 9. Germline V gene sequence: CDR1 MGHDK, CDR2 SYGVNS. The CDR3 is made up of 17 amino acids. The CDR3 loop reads CASSEPTGGTTYNEQFF. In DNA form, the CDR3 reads TGTGCCAGCAGTGAACCCACCGGAGGGACTACCTACAATGAGCAGTTCTTC. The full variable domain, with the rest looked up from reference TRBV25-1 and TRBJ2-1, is EADIYQTPRYLVIGTGKKITLECSQTMGHDKMYWYQQDPGMELHLIHYSYGVNSTEKGDLSSESTVSRIRTEHFPLTLESARPSHTSQYLCASSEPTGGTTYNEQFFGPGTRLTVL.

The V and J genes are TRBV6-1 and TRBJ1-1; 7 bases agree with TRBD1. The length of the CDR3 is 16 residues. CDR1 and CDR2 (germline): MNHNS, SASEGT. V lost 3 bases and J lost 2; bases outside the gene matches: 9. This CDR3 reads CASSDRGRGDNTEAFF. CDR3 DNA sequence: TGTGCCAGCAGTGACAGGGGGAGGGGTGATAACACTGAAGCTTTCTTT.

For the CDR3, the DNA is TGTGCCAGCAGTCTAGGGTACAGTTCCTCCTACGAGCAGTACTTC. Translating it yields CASSLGYSSSYEQYF. The chain carries TRBV5-6 and TRBJ2-7; D remains ambiguous. Germline values: CDR1 SGHDT, CDR2 YYEEEE. With 5 bases removed from V and 0 bases from J, the gap between germline ends came to 15 bases. The CDR3 extends over 15 amino acids.

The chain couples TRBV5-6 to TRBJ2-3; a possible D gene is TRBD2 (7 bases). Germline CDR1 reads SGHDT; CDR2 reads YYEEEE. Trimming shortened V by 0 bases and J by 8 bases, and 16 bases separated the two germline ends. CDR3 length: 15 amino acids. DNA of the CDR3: TGTGCCAGCAGCTTGGTAGGGGGAGGGTCAGGTACGCAGTATTTT. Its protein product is CASSLVGGGSGTQYF.

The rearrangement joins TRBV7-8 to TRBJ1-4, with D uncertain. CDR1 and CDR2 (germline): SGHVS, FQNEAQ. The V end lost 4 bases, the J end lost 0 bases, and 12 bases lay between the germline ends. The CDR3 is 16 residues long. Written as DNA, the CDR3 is TGTGCCAGCAGCTCGGGAGCCTTTGCAACTAATGAAAAACTGTTTTTT. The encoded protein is CASSSGAFATNEKLFF. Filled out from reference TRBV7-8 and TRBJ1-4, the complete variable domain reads GAGVSQSPRYKVAKRGQDVALRCDPISGHVSLFWYQQALGQGPEFLTYFQNEAQLDKSGLPSDRFFAERPEGSVSTLKIQRTQQEDSAVYLCASSSGAFATNEKLFFGSGTQLSVL.

As DNA, the CDR3 is TGTGCCAGCAGCCTAGGGGGGGGTCAGCCCCAGCATTTT. This sequence encodes CASSLGGGQPQHF. The chain recombines TRBV3-1 (or the pseudogene TRBV3-2) with TRBJ1-5, with a possible D match to TRBD1 (6 bases). V gave up 4 bases and J gave up 6 bases, with 10 bases separating them. The CDR3 runs 13 residues. Per germline, CDR1 LGHDT and CDR2 YNNKEL (reference sequence).

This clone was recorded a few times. The CDR3 DNA reads as TGTGCCAGCAGCACCGGGACAGGGTGGCAAGAGACCCAGTACTTC. This encodes CASSTGTGWQETQYF. The gene calls are TRBV5-4 and TRBJ2-5; TRBD1 matches 9 bases. CDR1 and CDR2 from the germline V gene are SGHNT and YYREEE (reference sequence). CDR3 length: 15 residues. V lost 4 bases and J lost 2; bases outside the gene matches: 6.

This CDR3 reads CASSLSWREGGPEQYF. DNA of the CDR3: TGTGCCAGCAGTTTATCGTGGCGGGAGGGAGGCCCCGAGCAGTACTTC. The chain combines TRBV27 with TRBJ2-7; TRBD2 matches 9 bases. Germline V gene lookup returns CDR1 MNHEY and CDR2 SMNVEV (reference sequence). The V segment lost 0 bases and the J segment 6 bases; nucleotides outside the gene matches: 9. The length of the CDR3 is 16 residues.

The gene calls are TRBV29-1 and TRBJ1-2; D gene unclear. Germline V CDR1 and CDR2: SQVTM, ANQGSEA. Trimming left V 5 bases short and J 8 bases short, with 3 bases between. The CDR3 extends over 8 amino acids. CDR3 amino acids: CSVLGYTF. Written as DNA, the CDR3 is TGCAGCGTTCTCGGCTACACCTTC.

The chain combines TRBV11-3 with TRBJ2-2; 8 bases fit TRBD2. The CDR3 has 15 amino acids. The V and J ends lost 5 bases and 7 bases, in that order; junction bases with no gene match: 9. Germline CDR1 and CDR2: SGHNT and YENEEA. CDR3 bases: TGTGCCAGCAGCACCAGCGGGAGTTACTTCGGGGAGCTGTTTTTT. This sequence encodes CASSTSGSYFGELFF.

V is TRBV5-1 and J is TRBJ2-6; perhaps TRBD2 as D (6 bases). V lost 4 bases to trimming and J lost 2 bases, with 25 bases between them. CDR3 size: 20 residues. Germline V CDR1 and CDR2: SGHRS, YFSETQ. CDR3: CASSLTAGILTGAGANVLTF. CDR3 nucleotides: TGCGCCAGCAGCCTGACGGCAGGGATCCTTACGGGGGCTGGGGCCAACGTCCTGACTTTC.

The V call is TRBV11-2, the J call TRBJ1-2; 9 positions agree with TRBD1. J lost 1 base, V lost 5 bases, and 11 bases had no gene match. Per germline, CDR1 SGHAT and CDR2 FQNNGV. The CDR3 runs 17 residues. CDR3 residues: CASSLTTGGAHNYGYTF. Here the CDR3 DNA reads TGTGCCAGCAGCCTCACCACAGGGGGCGCCCATAACTATGGCTACACCTTC. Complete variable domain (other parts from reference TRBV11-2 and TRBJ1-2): EAGVAQSPRYKIIEKRQSVAFWCNPISGHATLYWYQQILGQGPKLLIQFQNNGVVDDSQLPKDRFSAERLKGVDSTLKIQPAKLEDSAVYLCASSLTTGGAHNYGYTFGSGTRLTVV.

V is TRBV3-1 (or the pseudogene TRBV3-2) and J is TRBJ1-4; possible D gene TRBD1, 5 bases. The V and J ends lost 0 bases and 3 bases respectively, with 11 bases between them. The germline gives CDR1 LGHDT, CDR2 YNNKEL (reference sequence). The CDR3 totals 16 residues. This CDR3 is CASSQDPTGPNEKLFF. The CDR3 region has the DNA TGTGCCAGCAGCCAAGACCCCACAGGACCTAATGAAAAACTGTTTTTT.

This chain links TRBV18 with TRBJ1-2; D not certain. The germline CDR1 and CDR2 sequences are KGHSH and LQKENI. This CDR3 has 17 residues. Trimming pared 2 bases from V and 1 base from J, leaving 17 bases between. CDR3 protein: CASSPMQTSPFNYGYTF. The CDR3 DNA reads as TGTGCCAGCTCACCAATGCAAACAAGCCCCTTTAACTATGGCTACACCTTC. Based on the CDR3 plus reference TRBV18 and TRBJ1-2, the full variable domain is NAGVMQNPRHLVRRRGQEARLRCSPMKGHSHVYWYRQLPEEGLKFMVYLQKENIIDESGMPKERFSAEFPKEGPSILRIQQVVRGDSAAYFCASSPMQTSPFNYGYTFGSGTRLTVV.

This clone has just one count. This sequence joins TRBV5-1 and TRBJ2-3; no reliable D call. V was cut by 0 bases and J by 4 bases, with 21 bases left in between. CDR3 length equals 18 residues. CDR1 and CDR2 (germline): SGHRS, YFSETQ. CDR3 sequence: CASSLEWRGVLVSDTQYF. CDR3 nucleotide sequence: TGCGCCAGCAGCTTGGAATGGCGTGGGGTCCTGGTGTCAGATACGCAGTATTTT.

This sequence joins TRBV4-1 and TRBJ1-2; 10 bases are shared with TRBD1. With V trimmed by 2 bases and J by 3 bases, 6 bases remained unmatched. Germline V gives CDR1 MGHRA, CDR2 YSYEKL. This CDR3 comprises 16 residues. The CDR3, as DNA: TGCGCCAGCAGCCAAACGGGGACAGGGGCTGACTATGGCTACACCTTC. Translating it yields CASSQTGTGADYGYTF.

The CDR3 bases are TGTGCCAGCAGCCGGACTACCTCCACAGATACGCAGTATTTT. Translated, it gives CASSRTTSTDTQYF. The V and J genes are TRBV3-1 (or the pseudogene TRBV3-2) and TRBJ2-3, with D tentatively TRBD2 (6 bases). V lost 4 bases to trimming and J lost 2 bases, with 10 bases between them. CDR3 size: 14 residues. The germline gives CDR1 LGHDT, CDR2 YNNKEL (reference sequence).

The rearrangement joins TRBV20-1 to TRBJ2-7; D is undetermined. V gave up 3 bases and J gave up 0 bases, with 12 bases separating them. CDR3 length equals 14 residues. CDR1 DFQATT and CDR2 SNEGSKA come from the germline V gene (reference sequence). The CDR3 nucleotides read TGCAGTGCTAGTTCGCCGACGAGCTCCTACGAGCAGTACTTC. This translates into CSASSPTSSYEQYF.